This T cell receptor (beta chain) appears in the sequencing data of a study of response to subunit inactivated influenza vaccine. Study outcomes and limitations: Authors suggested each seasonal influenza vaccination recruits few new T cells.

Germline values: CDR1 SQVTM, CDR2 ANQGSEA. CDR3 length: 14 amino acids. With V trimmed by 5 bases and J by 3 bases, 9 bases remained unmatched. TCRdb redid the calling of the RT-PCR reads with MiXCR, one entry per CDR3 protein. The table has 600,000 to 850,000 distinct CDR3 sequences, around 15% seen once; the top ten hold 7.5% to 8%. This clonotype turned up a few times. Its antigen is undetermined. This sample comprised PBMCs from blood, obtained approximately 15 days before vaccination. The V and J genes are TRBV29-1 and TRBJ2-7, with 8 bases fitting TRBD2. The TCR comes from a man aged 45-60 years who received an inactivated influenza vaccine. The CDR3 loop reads CSVIKSTSGYEQYF. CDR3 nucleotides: TGCAGCGTTATAAAGAGCACTAGCGGCTACGAGCAGTACTTC.